A single sample is the source of the 11 T cell receptor beta chains below, sequenced in a study of response to subunit inactivated influenza vaccine. TCRdb re-called the RT-PCR reads with MiXCR, one entry per CDR3 protein. The sample lists under 200,000 distinct CDR3 sequences, approximately 11% occurring once. Sequenced material: non-naive T cells sorted from PBMCs, taken about 6 weeks after vaccination. The receptors were sampled from a man in his fifties who received an inactivated influenza vaccine.

Only a few counts were recorded for this clonotype. J is TRBJ2-1 and V is TRBV9; tentative D call: TRBD2 (5 bases). CDR1 is SGDLS and CDR2 is YYNGEE in the germline V gene. V was trimmed by 4 bases and J by 8 bases, leaving 25 bases between them. This CDR3 is 17 amino acids long. The CDR3 region is CASSITAGIQLLDEQFF. Written as DNA, the CDR3 is TGTGCCAGCAGCATAACGGCCGGGATCCAATTGTTGGATGAGCAGTTCTTC. Full variable domain (rest looked up from reference TRBV9 and TRBJ2-1): DSGVTQTPKHLITATGQRVTLRCSPRSGDLSVYWYQQSLDQGLQFLIQYYNGEERAKGNILERFSAQQFPDLHSELNLSSLELGDSALYFCASSITAGIQLLDEQFFGPGTRLTVL.

This clonotype has ten or more counts. The chain joins TRBV9 to TRBJ2-7; 10 positions agree with TRBD1. From germline, CDR1 is SGDLS and CDR2 YYNGEE. CDR3 length: 15 amino acids. The V segment lost 2 bases and the J segment 3 bases; nucleotides outside the gene matches: 5. CDR3 protein: CASSVGQGILYEQYF. The DNA for the CDR3 is TGTGCCAGCAGCGTGGGACAGGGGATTCTCTACGAGCAGTACTTC.

Only a few counts were recorded for this clonotype. This chain uses TRBV2 with TRBJ1-2; no clear D. The CDR3 is 15 residues long. CDR1 SNHLY and CDR2 FYNNEI come from the germline V gene. Trimming removed 6 bases from V and 2 bases from J, with 16 bases in between. In DNA, the CDR3 is TGTGCCAGCAGCTCTACCCCCGGAGCAAACTATGGCTACACCTTC. Translating gives CASSSTPGANYGYTF.

The table lists this clonotype with many counts. The rearrangement uses TRBV27 and TRBJ2-7, with D tentatively TRBD2 (5 bases). The CDR3 runs to 17 residues. Per the germline V gene, CDR1 is MNHEY and CDR2 is SMNVEV (reference sequence). V was pared by 4 bases and J by 0 bases, with 19 bases between. The CDR3 DNA reads as TGTGCCAGCAGTTCATTAGGGTCCCCGGGGAGCTCCTACGAGCAGTACTTC. Translating it yields CASSSLGSPGSSYEQYF.

The table lists this clonotype with many counts. The chain uses TRBV4-3 and TRBJ2-3; 10 bases are a match to TRBD2. The germline V gene has CDR1 LGHNA and CDR2 YSLEER. V shed 1 base and J 6 bases; nucleotides not matched to a gene: 7. The CDR3 runs to 16 residues. CDR3: CASSQGLAGVWDTQYF. Written as DNA, the CDR3 is TGCGCCAGCAGCCAAGGCCTAGCGGGAGTTTGGGATACGCAGTATTTT.

This clonotype was found a few times. The J gene is TRBJ2-3, the V gene TRBV28; maybe TRBD2 (7 bases). This CDR3 comprises 15 residues. Trimming took off 3 bases at V and 3 bases at J, with 13 bases between the two ends. The germline V gene encodes CDR1 MDHEN and CDR2 SYDVKM. The CDR3 DNA follows: TGTGCCAGCAGTTTTGGGGGGGGGGCGACAGATACGCAGTATTTT. This translates into CASSFGGGATDTQYF.

This clonotype was counted many times. The genes are TRBV5-1 and TRBJ2-3; 12 bases are shared with TRBD2. V lost 0 bases, J lost 5 bases, and 4 bases stayed unmatched. The germline V gene encodes CDR1 SGHRS and CDR2 YFSETQ. There are 16 residues in the CDR3. The CDR3 sequence is CASSLERLAGEDTQYF. The CDR3 coding sequence is TGCGCCAGCAGCTTGGAGCGACTAGCGGGGGAAGATACGCAGTATTTT.

The chain has TRBV6-4 and TRBJ2-1; D might be TRBD2 (6 bases). Trimming cost V 3 bases and J 6 bases, with 18 bases left between them. The V gene's germline CDR1 is MRHNA and CDR2 SNTAGT. This CDR3 is 16 amino acids long. CDR3 residues: CASSDGGTPGGNEQFF. The CDR3 DNA sequence: TGTGCCAGCAGTGATGGGGGGACTCCAGGAGGCAATGAGCAGTTCTTC.

This clonotype occurred a few times. This rearrangement joins TRBV2 to TRBJ2-7, with D possibly matching TRBD1 (7 bases). CDR1 is SNHLY and CDR2 is FYNNEI in the germline V gene. The CDR3 is 15 amino acids. Trimming took 4 bases from V and 4 from J, leaving 17 bases between them. The CDR3 coding sequence is TGTGCCAGCAGTGCGGTCTCAGGGGGGAGGTACGAGCAGTACTTC. It codes for CASSAVSGGRYEQYF.

This clonotype was picked up a small number of times. This chain links TRBV6-1 with TRBJ2-7; 11 nucleotides align to TRBD2. This CDR3 is built from 16 residues. Germline CDR1 is MNHNS and CDR2 is SASEGT. Trimming removed 5 bases from V and 2 bases from J; junction bases left unmatched: 8. In nucleotides, the CDR3 is TGTGCCAGCAGTATCGGGACTAGCGGAGGACCCTACGAGCAGTACTTC. Its translation is CASSIGTSGGPYEQYF.

This clonotype was counted ten times or more. DNA for the CDR3: TGCAGTGCACTGGCTACTCTTCGCACAGATACGCAGTATTTT. Amino acid sequence: CSALATLRTDTQYF. V gene TRBV20-1 combines with J gene TRBJ2-3; D ambiguous. Germline V gene data show CDR1 as DFQATT and CDR2 as SNEGSKA (reference sequence). This CDR3 region has 14 residues. Between the trimmed V and J ends, which lost 6 bases and 1 base, there was a span of 14 bases.